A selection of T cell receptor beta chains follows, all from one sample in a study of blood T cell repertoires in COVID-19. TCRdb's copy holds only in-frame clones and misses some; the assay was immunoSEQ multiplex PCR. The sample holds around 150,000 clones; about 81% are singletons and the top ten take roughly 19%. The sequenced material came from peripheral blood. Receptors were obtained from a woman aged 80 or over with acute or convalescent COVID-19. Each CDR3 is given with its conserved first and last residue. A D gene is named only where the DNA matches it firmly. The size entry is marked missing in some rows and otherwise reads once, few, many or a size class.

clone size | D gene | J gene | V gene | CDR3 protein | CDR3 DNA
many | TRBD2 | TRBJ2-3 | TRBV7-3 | CASTVAGGTDTQYF | TGTGCCAGCACCGTAGCGGGGGGCACAGATACGCAGTATTTT
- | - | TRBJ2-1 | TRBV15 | CATSRDRGLEQFF | TGTGCCACCAGCAGAGATAGAGGGCTAGAGCAGTTCTTC
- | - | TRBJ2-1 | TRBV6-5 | CASSYSDGGRNEQFF | TGTGCCAGCAGTTACTCGGATGGGGGCCGGAATGAGCAGTTCTTC
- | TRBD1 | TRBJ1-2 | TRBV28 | CASSLPGHKTGGYTF | TGTGCCAGCAGTCTCCCGGGACACAAGACAGGGGGCTACACCTTC
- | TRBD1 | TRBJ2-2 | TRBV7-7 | CASSSRTGRNGGELFF | TGTGCTAGCAGTTCGAGGACAGGGAGGAATGGCGGGGAGCTGTTTTTT
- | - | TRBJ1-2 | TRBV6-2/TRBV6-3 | CASSYSTSGRFYGYTF | TGTGCCAGCAGTTACTCGACTTCAGGGAGGTTCTATGGCTACACCTTC
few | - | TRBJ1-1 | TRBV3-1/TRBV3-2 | CASSQGGDTEAFF | TGTGCCAGCAGCCAAGGGGGGGACACTGAAGCTTTCTTT
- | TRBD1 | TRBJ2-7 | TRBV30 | CAWSPGTGVFYEQYF | TGTGCCTGGAGTCCCGGGACAGGGGTTTTTTACGAGCAGTACTTC
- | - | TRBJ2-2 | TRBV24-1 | CATSDQRGELFF | TGTGCCACCAGTGATCAGAGGGGGGAGCTGTTTTTT
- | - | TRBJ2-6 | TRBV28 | CASSFSGSGANVLTF | TGTGCCAGCAGTTTCAGCGGCTCTGGGGCCAACGTCCTGACTTTC
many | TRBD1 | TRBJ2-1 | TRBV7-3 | CASSPLASSRDRAGNEQFF | TGTGCCAGCAGCCCCCTCGCCTCCTCCCGGGACAGGGCTGGCAATGAGCAGTTCTTC
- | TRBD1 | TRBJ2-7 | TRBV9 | CASSPGTGAILNGYEQYF | TGTGCCAGCAGCCCCGGGACAGGGGCGATACTAAACGGGTACGAGCAGTACTTC
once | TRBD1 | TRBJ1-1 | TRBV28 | CASSPRGQGSTEAFF | TGTGCCAGCAGTCCCAGGGGACAGGGAAGCACTGAAGCTTTCTTT
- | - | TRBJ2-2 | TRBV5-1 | CASSLTSQRDTGELFF | TGCGCCAGCAGCTTGACCTCACAGAGGGACACCGGGGAGCTGTTTTTT
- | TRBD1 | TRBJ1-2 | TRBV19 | CASNGGGNYGYTF | TGTGCCAGTAATGGAGGGGGCAACTATGGCTACACCTTC
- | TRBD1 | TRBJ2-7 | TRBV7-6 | CASSTGTGAGEQYF | TGTGCCAGCAGCACCGGGACAGGGGCTGGCGAGCAGTACTTC
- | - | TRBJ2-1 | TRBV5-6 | CASRLVGYNEQFF | TGTGCCAGCAGACTAGTAGGCTACAATGAGCAGTTCTTC
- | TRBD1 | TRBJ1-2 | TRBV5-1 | CASSLSGTETNYGYTF | TGCGCCAGCAGCTTGTCCGGGACAGAAACTAACTATGGCTACACCTTC
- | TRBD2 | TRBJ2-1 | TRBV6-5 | CASSYGTSGKNEQFF | TGTGCCAGCAGTTACGGGACTAGCGGGAAGAATGAGCAGTTCTTC
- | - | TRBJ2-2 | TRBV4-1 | CASSQAPGANTGELFF | TGCGCCAGCAGCCAAGCTCCGGGAGCGAACACCGGGGAGCTGTTTTTT
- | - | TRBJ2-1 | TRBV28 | CASTRRISVYEQFF | TGTGCCAGCACCCGCCGAATTAGCGTTTATGAGCAGTTCTTC
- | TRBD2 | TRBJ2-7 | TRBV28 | CASSLLFLAGGEQYF | TGTGCCAGCAGTTTATTATTCCTAGCGGGAGGCGAGCAGTACTTC
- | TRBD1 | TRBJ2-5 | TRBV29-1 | CSVLQGASETQYF | TGCAGCGTCTTACAGGGGGCCTCGGAGACCCAGTACTTC
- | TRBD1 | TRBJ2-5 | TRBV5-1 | CASSGGQGNQETQYF | TGCGCCAGCAGCGGAGGACAGGGGAACCAAGAGACCCAGTACTTC
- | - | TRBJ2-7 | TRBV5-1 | CASSLDPKNTHEQYF | TGCGCCAGCAGCTTGGACCCAAAGAACACCCACGAGCAGTACTTC
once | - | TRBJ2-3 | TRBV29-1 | CSATPADTQYF | TGCAGCGCTACACCAGCGGATACGCAGTATTTT
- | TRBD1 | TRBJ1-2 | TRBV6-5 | CASSYGGQTYYGYTF | TGTGCCAGCAGTTACGGGGGACAGACTTACTATGGCTACACCTTC
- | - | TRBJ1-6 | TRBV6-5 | CASTPGGNSPLHF | TGTGCCAGCACCCCGGGTGGTAATTCACCCCTCCACTTT
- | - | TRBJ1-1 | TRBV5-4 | CASSWARRNTEAFF | TGTGCCAGCAGCTGGGCCAGAAGGAACACTGAAGCTTTCTTT
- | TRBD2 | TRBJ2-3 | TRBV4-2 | CASSPEGLAITDTQYF | TGTGCCAGCAGCCCAGAGGGACTAGCGATTACAGATACGCAGTATTTT
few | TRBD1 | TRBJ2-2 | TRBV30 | CAWSSGQGSRTGELFF | TGTGCCTGGAGTAGCGGACAGGGCAGTAGGACCGGGGAGCTGTTTTTT
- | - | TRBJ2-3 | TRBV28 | CASTTWTRDEDTQYF | TGTGCCAGCACCACTTGGACAAGGGATGAAGATACGCAGTATTTT
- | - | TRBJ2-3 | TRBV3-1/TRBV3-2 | CASSQGTGRTADTQYF | TGTGCCAGCAGCCAAGGAACAGGAAGAACCGCAGATACGCAGTATTTT
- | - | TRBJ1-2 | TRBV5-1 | CASAGVSDYGYTF | TGCGCCAGCGCGGGGGTTTCTGACTATGGCTACACCTTC
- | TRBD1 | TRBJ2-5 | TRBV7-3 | CASSYRTGGQETQYF | TGTGCCAGCAGCTACCGGACAGGGGGCCAAGAGACCCAGTACTTC